This TCR beta chain stems from a study of blood T cells in healthy people across ages. Study results and limitations: Possibly, changes in expanded clonotypes were confounded because donor CMV status was unknown.

The authors ran a second PCR of roughly 6 to 12 cycles using a sample-barcoded 5' primer and a J-beta primer mix. TCRdb re-derived calls from the 5' RACE reads in MiXCR, one entry per CDR3 protein. The sample lists more than 1 million distinct CDR3 sequences; more than 35% were seen once. Turning to this clonotype: The target antigen is unknown.

The specimen sequenced was blood. This TCR was sampled from a woman aged 60-75 years in good health.

CDR3 residues: CASSVTRDTQYF. The DNA of the CDR3 is TGTGCCAGCTCAGTCACGCGAGATACGCAGTATTTT. The V gene is TRBV7-9, the J gene TRBJ2-3; D is unresolved. Trimming shortened V by 8 bases and J by 5 bases, and 11 bases separated the two germline ends. CDR3 length equals 12 residues. From germline, CDR1 is SEHNR and CDR2 FQNEAQ (reference sequence).